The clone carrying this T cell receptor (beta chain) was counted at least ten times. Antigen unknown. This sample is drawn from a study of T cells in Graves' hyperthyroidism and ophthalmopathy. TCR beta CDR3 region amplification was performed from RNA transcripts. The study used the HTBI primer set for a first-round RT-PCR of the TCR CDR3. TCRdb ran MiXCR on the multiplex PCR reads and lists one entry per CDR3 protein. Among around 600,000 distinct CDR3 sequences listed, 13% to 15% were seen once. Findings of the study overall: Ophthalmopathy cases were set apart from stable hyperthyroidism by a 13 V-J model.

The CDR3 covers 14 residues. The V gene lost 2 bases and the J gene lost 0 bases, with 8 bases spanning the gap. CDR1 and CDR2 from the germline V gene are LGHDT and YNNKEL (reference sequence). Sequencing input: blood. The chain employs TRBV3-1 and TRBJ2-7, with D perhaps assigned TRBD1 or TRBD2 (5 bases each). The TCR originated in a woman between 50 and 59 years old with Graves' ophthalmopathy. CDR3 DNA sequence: TGTGCCAGCAGCCAACAGGGACCCTCCTACGAGCAGTACTTC. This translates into CASSQQGPSYEQYF.